In this sample, the clone carrying this T cell receptor (beta chain) turned up a few times. Its antigen is not known. This specimen comes from a study of T-cell reconstitution after alpha-beta-depleted transplantation in children. Whole-study results and caveats: A year had passed since transplant, and T-cell counts and diversity by then came mostly from newly produced T cells. Expanded graft clones numbering several hundred reportedly gave rise to alpha-beta T cells about two months after transplant.

Researchers prepared the TCRbeta library using unique molecular identifiers, the study reports. TCRdb redid the calling of the PCR reads with MiXCR, one entry per CDR3 protein. The table lists about 120,000 distinct CDR3 sequences, around 10% of them singletons. Germline CDR1 DFQATT, CDR2 SNEGSKA (reference sequence). The CDR3 extends over 15 amino acids. J lost 0 bases, V lost 0 bases, and 4 bases had no gene match. V usage is TRBV20-1 and J usage is TRBJ2-7; the match to TRBD2 covers 8 bases. The sequence came from a boy aged 2-9 years with acute lymphoblastic leukemia, due to receive a stem cell transplant. The sample consisted of PBMCs, taken before TCRalphabeta/CD19-depleted stem cell transplant. In nucleotides, the CDR3 is TGCAGTGCTAGAGATATAGCGGGGATCTCCTACGAGCAGTACTTC. Its translation is CSARDIAGISYEQYF.